Listed here are 10 T cell receptor beta chains from one sample, sequenced in a study of patients and donors after allogeneic stem cell transplantation. TCRdb ran MiXCR on the RT-PCR reads and lists one entry per CDR3 protein. The data contain some 200,000 distinct CDR3 sequences, more than 35% of them singletons. The sample was blood, either unsorted or a sorted T cell fraction (not recorded which). These receptors came from a human donor who was either an allogeneic HSCT recipient or a stem cell or donor lymphocyte infusion donor (not recorded which). It is not recorded whose cells these are; they may come from a transplant donor.

This chain uses TRBV11-2 with TRBJ2-3; a weak D match, TRBD1 (7 bases). CDR1 is SGHAT, CDR2 FQNNGV, per germline. V gave up 4 bases and J gave up 7 bases, with 18 bases separating them. This CDR3 is 15 amino acids long. The CDR3 DNA reads TGTGCCAGCAGCTGGCGGGACAGAATTGTGAATACGCAGTATTTT. This translates into CASSWRDRIVNTQYF.

This clonotype came up a few times. The V and J genes are TRBV29-1 and TRBJ1-1; D unresolved. The germline V and J ends were trimmed by 6 bases and 1 base, with 18 bases remaining between them. Per germline, CDR1 SQVTM and CDR2 ANQGSEA. This CDR3 is 15 amino acids long. CDR3 in DNA: TGCAGCGTGTTGAGCCCAAGGAGTAGGAACACTGAAGCTTTCTTT. Amino acids: CSVLSPRSRNTEAFF.

This chain links TRBV7-8 with TRBJ1-1; D is possibly TRBD1 (6 bases). Per the germline V gene, CDR1 is SGHVS and CDR2 is FQNEAQ. The CDR3 loop spans 16 amino acids. V shed 1 base and J shed 4 bases, with 16 bases lying between them. In DNA, the CDR3 is TGTGCCAGCAGCTTAGAGGCGGGGGGCTATGGCACTGAAGCTTTCTTT. Translation: CASSLEAGGYGTEAFF.

In its sample, this clonotype was seen a few times. The chain recombines TRBV6-5 with TRBJ1-1; 7 nucleotides match TRBD1. The length of the CDR3 is 14 residues. Trimming at V came to 4 bases and at J to 4 bases, leaving 6 bases not matched to a gene. Germline CDR1 MNHEY, CDR2 SVGAGI. CDR3 residues: CASSSPSGGTEAFF. CDR3 sequence (DNA): TGTGCCAGCAGTTCCCCCTCAGGGGGCACTGAAGCTTTCTTT.

This clonotype was detected many times. The V call is TRBV12-3 or TRBV12-4, the J call TRBJ1-1, with TRBD1 as a possible D gene (6 bases). Between the trimmed V and J ends, which lost 5 bases and 2 bases, there was a span of 15 bases. There are 15 residues in the CDR3. The CDR3 protein is CASSAAGQLNTEAFF. CDR3 in DNA: TGTGCCAGCAGTGCCGCCGGACAGCTCAACACTGAAGCTTTCTTT.

The J gene is TRBJ1-2, the V gene TRBV27, with D tentatively TRBD1 (6 bases). V dropped 6 bases and J dropped 7 bases, with 15 bases sitting between them. CDR3 length: 13 residues. CDR1 is MNHEY and CDR2 is SMNVEV in the germline V gene (reference sequence). The CDR3 DNA reads as TGTGCCAGCAGCCTAGTGGGGGCGGGTGGCTACACCTTC. It codes for CASSLVGAGGYTF.

The chain joins TRBV7-2 to TRBJ2-5, with 9 bases fitting TRBD2. Trimming took 2 bases from V and 4 from J; bases not matched to a gene: 14. Per germline, CDR1 SGHTA and CDR2 FQGNSA. The CDR3 sequence is 18 residues long. CDR3 sequence: CASSLKEREDEVGETQYF. DNA of the CDR3: TGTGCCAGCAGCTTAAAGGAGCGGGAGGATGAGGTCGGAGAGACCCAGTACTTC.

This chain connects TRBV12-3 or TRBV12-4 to TRBJ1-3, with D hard to call. CDR3 length equals 14 residues. V was trimmed by 5 bases and J by 0 bases, leaving 8 bases between them. CDR3 residues: CASSVGRSGNTIYF. The CDR3, as DNA: TGTGCCAGCAGTGTAGGCCGCTCTGGAAACACCATATATTTT.

The rearrangement joins TRBV27 to TRBJ2-1; 7 bases map to TRBD2. This CDR3 region has 14 residues. In germline, CDR1 is MNHEY, CDR2 SMNVEV (reference sequence). V lost 3 bases to trimming and J lost 6 bases; unmatched junction nucleotides: 5. The CDR3 DNA reads TGTGCCAGCAGTTTTCCGGGCGGGGGCAATGAGCAGTTCTTC. This codes for CASSFPGGGNEQFF.

In this sample, this clonotype turned up once. This rearrangement joins TRBV7-9 to TRBJ1-1; the D gene is possibly TRBD1 (5 bases). The CDR3 contains 13 residues. CDR1 is SEHNR, CDR2 FQNEAQ, per germline (reference sequence). V lost 5 bases and J 8 bases, leaving 15 bases between the germline ends. CDR3 region: CASSPQGGKEAFF. The CDR3 coding sequence is TGTGCCAGCAGCCCGCAGGGCGGGAAAGAAGCTTTCTTT.